Only one count was recorded for the clone carrying this TCR beta chain. No antigen is known for it. Produced via immunoSEQ multiplex PCR; TCRdb's table is partial and in-frame only. The repertoire consists of 11,000 or so clones, with roughly 92% occurring once and the leading ten covering around 3.4%. The sample comes from a study of graft-versus-host responses after intestinal transplantation. The overall study: The recipients all started with anti-thymocyte globulin induction and then took tacrolimus and steroids for 3 to 4 years. Broader study findings: GvH clones occurred in recipient marrow; some first appeared in ileum or blood. Those patients showing graft-donor T cell macrochimerism displayed high graft-versus-host to host-versus-graft clonal ratios in allografts. Declines in HvG clones occurring early post-transplant were associated with peak circulating GvH clone levels.

Time point in this sample: postoperative day 105 after intestinal transplantation (dayNNNN = postoperative day). Per germline, CDR1 SGDLS and CDR2 YYNGEE. The CDR3 extends over 15 amino acids. Sequencing used PBMCs, obtained 105 days after intestinal transplantation. This clonotype originated in a human patient who received an intestinal transplant, so some T cells may come from the graft donor. This rearrangement joins TRBV9 to TRBJ2-5, with a weak D call TRBD1 (6 bases). The J call may be mistaken, given a closer DNA end match to TRBJ2-7. The CDR3 DNA sequence: TGTGCCAGCAGCCCTCTTCCCGACAGGTTCTACGAGCAGTACTTC. Its translation is CASSPLPDRFYEQYF.